This T cell receptor (beta chain) was sequenced in a study of blood T cell repertoires in COVID-19. Study details: From the United States, Italy and Spain came samples of acute and convalescent COVID-19. PBMCs, B-cell-depleted T cells, or T cells were the source of the cDNA or gDNA that made up the material.

Assignments of participants to cohorts depended upon their own reported clinical history. The germline V gene encodes CDR1 SGDLS and CDR2 YYNGEE. V dropped 1 base and J dropped 2; count of bases not matched to a gene: 3. The CDR3 spans 15 residues. TCRdb keeps only in-frame clones here, not all; method: immunoSEQ multiplex PCR. This table holds 400,000 to 550,000 clones, 87% found once. The chain recombines TRBV9 with TRBJ2-7, with 10 bases lining up with TRBD2. The sample taken for sequencing was PBMCs or T cells enriched from blood (not recorded which). The receptor's source is a woman aged 18 to 35 with acute COVID-19. The CDR3 DNA is TGTGCCAGCAGCGTATCTAGCGGGGGCACCTACGAGCAGTACTTC. It translates to CASSVSSGGTYEQYF.